This TCR beta chain is drawn from a study of CD8+CD57+ T cells in acquired aplastic anemia. Looking at the study overall: Sorting CD4+ and CD8+ cells gave DNA averaging approximately 2.9 ug.

TCR beta VDJ and CDR3 profiling used genomic DNA as template. TCRdb analysed the reads with MiXCR anew, one entry per CDR3 protein. The table records approximately 150,000 distinct CDR3 sequences, over 40% of them present only once. The CDR3 is made up of 13 amino acids. CDR1 LNHDA and CDR2 SQIVND come from the germline V gene (reference sequence). The V gene lost 4 bases and the J gene lost 7 bases, with 14 bases spanning the gap. Study conclusions and caveats: Patients and controls turned out to have roughly 29 CD8+ CDR3 sequences in common.

In the case of this clonotype: Its antigen is unidentified.

Previously, flow cytometry had revealed CD8+CD57+ cell expansion in the patients chosen for sequencing. None of the patients had been given any therapy when their blood was sampled. The TCR comes from a human donor with aplastic anemia. The chain couples TRBV19 to TRBJ2-7; D may be TRBD1 (6 bases). Sequences were obtained from sorted CD4+, CD8+, or CD8+CD57+ T cells (not recorded which) from PBMCs. The CDR3 protein is CASSTDRSGEQYF. The CDR3 DNA is TGTGCCAGTAGTACAGACAGGTCTGGTGAGCAGTACTTC.